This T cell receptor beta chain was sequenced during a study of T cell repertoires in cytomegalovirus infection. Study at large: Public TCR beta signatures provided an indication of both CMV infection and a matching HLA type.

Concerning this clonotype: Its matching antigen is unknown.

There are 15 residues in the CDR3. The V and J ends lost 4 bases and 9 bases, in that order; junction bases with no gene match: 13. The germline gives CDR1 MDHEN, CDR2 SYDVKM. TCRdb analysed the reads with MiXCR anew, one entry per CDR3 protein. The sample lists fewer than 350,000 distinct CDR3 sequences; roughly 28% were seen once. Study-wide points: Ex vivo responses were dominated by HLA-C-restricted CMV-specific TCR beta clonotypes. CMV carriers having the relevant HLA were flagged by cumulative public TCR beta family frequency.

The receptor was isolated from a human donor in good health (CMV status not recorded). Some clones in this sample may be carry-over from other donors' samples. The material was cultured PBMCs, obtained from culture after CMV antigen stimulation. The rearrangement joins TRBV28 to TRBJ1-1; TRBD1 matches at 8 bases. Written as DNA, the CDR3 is TGTGCCAGCAGTTACACCACCGGGACAGGCGGGAAAGCTTTCTTT. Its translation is CASSYTTGTGGKAFF.